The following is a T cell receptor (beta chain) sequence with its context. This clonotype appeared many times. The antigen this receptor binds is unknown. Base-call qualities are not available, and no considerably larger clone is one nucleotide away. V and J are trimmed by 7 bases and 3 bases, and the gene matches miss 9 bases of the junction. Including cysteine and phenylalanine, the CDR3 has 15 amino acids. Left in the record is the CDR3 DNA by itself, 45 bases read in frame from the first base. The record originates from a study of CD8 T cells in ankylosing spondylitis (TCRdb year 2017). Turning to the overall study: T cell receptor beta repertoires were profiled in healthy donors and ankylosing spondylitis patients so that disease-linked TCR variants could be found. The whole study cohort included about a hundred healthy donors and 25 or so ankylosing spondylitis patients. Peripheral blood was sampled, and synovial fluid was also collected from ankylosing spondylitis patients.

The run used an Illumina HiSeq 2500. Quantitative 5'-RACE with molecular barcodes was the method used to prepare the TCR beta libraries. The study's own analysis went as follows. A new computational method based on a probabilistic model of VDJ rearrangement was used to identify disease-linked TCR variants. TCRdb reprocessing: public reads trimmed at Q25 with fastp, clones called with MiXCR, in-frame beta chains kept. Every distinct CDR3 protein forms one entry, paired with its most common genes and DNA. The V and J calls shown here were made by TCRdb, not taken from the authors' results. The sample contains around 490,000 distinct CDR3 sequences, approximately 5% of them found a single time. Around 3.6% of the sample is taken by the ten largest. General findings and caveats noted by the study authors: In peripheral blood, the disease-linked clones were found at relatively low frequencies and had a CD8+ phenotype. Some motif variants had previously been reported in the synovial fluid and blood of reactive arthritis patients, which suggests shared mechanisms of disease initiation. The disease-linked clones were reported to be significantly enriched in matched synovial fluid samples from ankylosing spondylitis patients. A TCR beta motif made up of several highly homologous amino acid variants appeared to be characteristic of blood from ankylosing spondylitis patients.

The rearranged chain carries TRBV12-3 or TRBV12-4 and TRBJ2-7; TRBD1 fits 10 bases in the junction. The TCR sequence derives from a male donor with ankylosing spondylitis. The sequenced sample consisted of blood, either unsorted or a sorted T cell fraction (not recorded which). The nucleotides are TGTGCCAGCACCAGACAGGGGGCAATAAACTACGAGCAGTACTTC. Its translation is CASTRQGAINYEQYF.